The sample holds one count of the clone carrying this T cell receptor (beta chain). Antigen unknown. Distinct nucleotide sequences in the sample also encode this CDR3. This CDR3 is built from 12 residues. Germline V gene sequence: CDR1 SGHRS, CDR2 YFSETQ. V shed 1 base and J shed 1 base, with 2 bases lying between them. This sample was included in a study of graft-versus-host responses after intestinal transplantation. About the study: The recipients all started with anti-thymocyte globulin induction and then took tacrolimus and steroids for 3 to 4 years.

Some clones are missing from TCRdb's copy, which holds only in-frame ones; the method was immunoSEQ multiplex PCR. The sample has about 90,000 clones, approximately 94% seen once. Study outcomes and limitations: The recipient marrow held GvH clones, and some of them showed up first in ileum or blood.

Sequencing used unstimulated CD4+ T cells sorted from spleen or lymph node cells, obtained before transplant. This clonotype was obtained from a human donor who was the organ donor for an intestinal transplant. The J gene is TRBJ2-5, the V gene TRBV5-1; D not resolved. The CDR3 nucleotides are TGCGCCAGCAGCTTGTCCCAAGAGACCCAGTACTTC. Its translation: CASSLSQETQYF. The complete variable domain, with remaining parts taken from reference TRBV5-1 and TRBJ2-5, reads KAGVTQTPRYLIKTRGQQVTLSCSPISGHRSVSWYQQTPGQGLQFLFEYFSETQRNKGNFPGRFSGRQFSNSRSEMNVSTLELGDSALYLCASSLSQETQYFGPGTRLLVL.